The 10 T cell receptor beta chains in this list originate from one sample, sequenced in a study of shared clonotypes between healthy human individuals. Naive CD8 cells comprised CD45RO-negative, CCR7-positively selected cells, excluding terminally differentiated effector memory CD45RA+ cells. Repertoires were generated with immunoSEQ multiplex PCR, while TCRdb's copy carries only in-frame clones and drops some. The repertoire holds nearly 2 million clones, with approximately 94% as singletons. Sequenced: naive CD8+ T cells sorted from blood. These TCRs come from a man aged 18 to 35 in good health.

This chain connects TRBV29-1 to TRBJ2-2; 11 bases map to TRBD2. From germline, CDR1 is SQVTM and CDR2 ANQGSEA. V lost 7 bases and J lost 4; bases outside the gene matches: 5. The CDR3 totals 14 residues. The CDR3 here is CSARLAGFTGELFF. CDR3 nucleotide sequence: TGCAGCGCCAGACTAGCGGGGTTCACCGGGGAGCTGTTTTTT.

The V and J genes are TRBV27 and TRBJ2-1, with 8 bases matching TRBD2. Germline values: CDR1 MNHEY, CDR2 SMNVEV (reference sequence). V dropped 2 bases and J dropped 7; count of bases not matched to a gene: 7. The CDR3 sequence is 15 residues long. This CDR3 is CASSLQRGPWNEQFF. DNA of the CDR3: TGTGCCAGCAGTTTACAGCGGGGGCCTTGGAATGAGCAGTTCTTC.

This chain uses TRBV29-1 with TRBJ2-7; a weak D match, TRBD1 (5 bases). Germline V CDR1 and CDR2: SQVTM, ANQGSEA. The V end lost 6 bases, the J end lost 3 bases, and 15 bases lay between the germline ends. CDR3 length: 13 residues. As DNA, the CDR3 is TGCAGCGTCCTAGGTGGACACAGCTACGAGCAGTACTTC. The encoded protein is CSVLGGHSYEQYF.

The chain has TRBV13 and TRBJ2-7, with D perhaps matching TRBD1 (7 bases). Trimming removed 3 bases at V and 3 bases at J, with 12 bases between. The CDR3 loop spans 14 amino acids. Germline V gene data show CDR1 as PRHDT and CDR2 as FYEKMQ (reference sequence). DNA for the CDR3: TGTGCCAGCAGCTTGGGACAGCGGGTCTACGAGCAGTACTTC. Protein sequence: CASSLGQRVYEQYF.

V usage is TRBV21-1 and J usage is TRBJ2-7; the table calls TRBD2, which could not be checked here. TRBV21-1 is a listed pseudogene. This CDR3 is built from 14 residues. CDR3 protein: CASSGGTVAYEQYF. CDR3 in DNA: TGTGCCAGCAGCGGAGGGACGGTGGCCTACGAGCAGTACTTC.

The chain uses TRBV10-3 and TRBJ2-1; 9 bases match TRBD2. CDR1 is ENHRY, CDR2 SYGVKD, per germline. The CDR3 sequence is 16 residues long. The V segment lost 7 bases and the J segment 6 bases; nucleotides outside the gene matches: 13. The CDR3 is CAIKPVAGEMVNEQFF. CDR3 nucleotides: TGTGCCATCAAACCCGTAGCGGGGGAGATGGTCAATGAGCAGTTCTTC.

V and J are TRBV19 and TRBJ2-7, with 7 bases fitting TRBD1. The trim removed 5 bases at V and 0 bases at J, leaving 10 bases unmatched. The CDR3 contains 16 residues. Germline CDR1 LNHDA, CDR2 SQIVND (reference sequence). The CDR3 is CASSGRDRFPSYEQYF. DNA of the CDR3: TGTGCCAGTAGTGGTAGGGACAGATTTCCCTCCTACGAGCAGTACTTC.

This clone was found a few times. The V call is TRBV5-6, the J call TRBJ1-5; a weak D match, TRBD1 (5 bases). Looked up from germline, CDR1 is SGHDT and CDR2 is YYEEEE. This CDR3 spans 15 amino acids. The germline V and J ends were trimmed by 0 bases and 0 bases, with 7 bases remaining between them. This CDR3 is CASSLGQYSNQPQHF. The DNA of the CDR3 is TGTGCCAGCAGCTTGGGACAGTATAGCAATCAGCCCCAGCATTTT.

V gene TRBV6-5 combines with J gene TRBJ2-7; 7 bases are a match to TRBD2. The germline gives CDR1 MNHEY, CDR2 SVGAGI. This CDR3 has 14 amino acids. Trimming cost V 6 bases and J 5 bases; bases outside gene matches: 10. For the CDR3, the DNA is TGTGCCAGCAGGCCGGGGCGGGAGTACCACGAGCAGTACTTC. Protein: CASRPGREYHEQYF.

DNA of the CDR3: TGTGCCAGCAGTTTATCCAGAGGTAGCGGGAGGCGTTACGAGCAGTACTTC. It translates to CASSLSRGSGRRYEQYF. This chain uses TRBV27 with TRBJ2-7; 10 bases are shared with TRBD2. From germline, CDR1 is MNHEY and CDR2 SMNVEV (reference sequence). The CDR3 covers 17 residues. The junction had 9 bases not matched to a gene; V was cut back by 0 bases and J by 4 bases.